This is a list of T cell receptor beta chains from one sample in a study of blood T cells in healthy people across ages. TCRdb independently ran MiXCR on the 5' RACE reads; one entry per CDR3 protein. The table shows about 800,000 distinct CDR3 sequences, with 58% occurring only once. The sequencing input was blood. The receptors come from a man aged 25 to 40 in good health. CDR3s include the opening cysteine and the closing phenylalanine or tryptophan. D genes are given only for firm matches. For some rows the clone size is stated as once, few or many, or as a class when expanded; others skip it.

v_gene,d_gene,abundance,j_gene,CDR3aa,CDR3nt
TRBV7-3,.,.,TRBJ1-1,CASSLNLGTEAFF,TGTGCCAGCAGCTTAAATCTGGGGACTGAAGCTTTCTTT
TRBV20-1,TRBD2,.,TRBJ2-1,CSAPWASGFGEQFF,TGCAGTGCTCCCTGGGCTAGCGGGTTTGGTGAGCAGTTCTTC
TRBV20-1,TRBD1,few,TRBJ2-7,CSASHRSGTGLYEQYF,TGCAGTGCTAGTCATAGATCCGGGACAGGGCTCTACGAGCAGTACTTC
TRBV5-1,TRBD2,.,TRBJ2-5,CASSPGSGRRETQYF,TGCGCCAGCAGCCCGGGTAGCGGGAGAAGAGAGACCCAGTACTTC
TRBV20-1,.,.,TRBJ2-3,CSASVLDTQYF,TGCAGTGCTAGTGTGCTAGATACGCAGTATTTT
TRBV5-1,.,.,TRBJ2-5,CASSLVGGEQETQYF,TGCGCCAGCAGCTTGGTCGGTGGGGAACAAGAGACCCAGTACTTC
TRBV7-9,.,.,TRBJ1-1,CASSLGGLLGTEAFF,TGTGCCAGCAGCTTAGGGGGACTGCTGGGCACTGAAGCTTTCTTT
TRBV7-2,.,.,TRBJ2-7,CASSLQWAKPGRIHEQYF,TGTGCCAGCAGCCTGCAATGGGCTAAGCCTGGCCGAATACACGAGCAGTACTTC
TRBV20-1,TRBD1,.,TRBJ2-5,CSARIGTVQETQYF,TGCAGTGCTAGGATAGGGACAGTGCAAGAGACCCAGTACTTC
TRBV7-3,TRBD1,.,TRBJ1-2,CASSMGQENYGYTF,TGTGCCAGCAGCATGGGACAGGAAAACTATGGCTACACCTTC
TRBV6-1,.,.,TRBJ2-7,CASSDHGGRLYEQYF,TGTGCCAGCAGTGATCACGGGGGGCGCCTGTACGAGCAGTACTTC
TRBV20-1,TRBD1,.,TRBJ1-6,CGASQGTGTVMVSSPLHF,TGCGGTGCTAGTCAGGGGACCGGGACAGTGATGGTGAGCTCACCCCTCCACTTT
TRBV20-1,TRBD2,.,TRBJ2-3,CSPGGASGDTQYF,TGCAGCCCGGGGGGAGCCTCAGGAGATACGCAGTATTTT
TRBV15,TRBD1,.,TRBJ2-7,CATSRDRGTVGGNEQYF,TGTGCCACCAGCAGAGATAGGGGGACAGTCGGAGGCAATGAGCAGTACTTC
TRBV7-9,.,.,TRBJ1-2,CASRSGGDGYTF,TGTGCCAGCAGGAGCGGGGGGGATGGCTACACCTTC
TRBV7-2,.,.,TRBJ1-6,CASSLVGRNSPLHF,TGTGCCAGCAGCTTAGTAGGGAGGAATTCACCCCTCCACTTT
TRBV12-3/TRBV12-4,.,few,TRBJ2-7,CASALYEQYF,TGTGCCAGCGCCCTGTACGAGCAGTACTTC
TRBV20-1,TRBD2,.,TRBJ2-7,CSARGTSGRAIYEQYF,TGCAGTGCTAGAGGGACTAGCGGGAGGGCCATCTACGAGCAGTACTTC
TRBV15,.,.,TRBJ1-2,CATSRVAPGAYGYTF,TGTGCCACCAGCAGAGTCGCGCCGGGGGCCTATGGCTACACCTTC
TRBV2,.,.,TRBJ2-3,CASSITTDTQYF,TGTGCCAGCAGTATCACTACAGATACGCAGTATTTT
TRBV7-2,.,many,TRBJ2-7,CASSLAAGSYEQYF,TGTGCCAGCAGCTTAGCGGCAGGGTCCTACGAGCAGTACTTC
TRBV7-9,.,few,TRBJ2-4,CASSRTPDIQYF,TGTGCCAGCAGCAGGACCCCAGACATTCAGTACTTC
TRBV15,TRBD2,.,TRBJ2-7,CATSRDLAGADNEQYF,TGTGCCACCAGCAGGGACCTAGCGGGAGCGGACAATGAGCAGTACTTC
TRBV11-3,.,.,TRBJ2-1,CASSLDQADEQFF,TGTGCCAGCAGCTTAGATCAGGCGGATGAGCAGTTCTTC
TRBV6-6,.,.,TRBJ2-1,CASSNSFEQFF,TGTGCCAGCAGTAATAGTTTTGAGCAGTTCTTC
TRBV15,TRBD2,.,TRBJ2-1,CATSVQTSGSRNEQFF,TGTGCCACCAGCGTACAGACTAGCGGGAGCCGCAATGAGCAGTTCTTC
TRBV28,.,.,TRBJ2-1,CASSLVGKPSYNEQFF,TGTGCCAGCAGTTTAGTGGGAAAACCCTCCTACAATGAGCAGTTCTTC
TRBV10-3,TRBD2,.,TRBJ2-7,CAISESGRAGVEYEQYF,TGTGCCATCAGTGAGTCGGGTAGAGCGGGAGTAGAATACGAGCAGTACTTC
TRBV20-1,.,.,TRBJ2-4,CSALEAGVAKNIQYF,TGCAGTGCGTTAGAGGCAGGGGTAGCCAAAAACATTCAGTACTTC
TRBV15,.,.,TRBJ2-5,CATSRRQQETQYF,TGTGCCACCAGCAGAAGACAGCAAGAGACCCAGTACTTC
TRBV24-1,.,few,TRBJ2-1,CATSASTGNNEQFF,TGTGCCACCAGTGCCAGCACAGGTAACAATGAGCAGTTCTTC
TRBV7-2,.,.,TRBJ2-3,CASSSNPRGSSTDTQYF,TGTGCCAGCAGCTCTAATCCCCGGGGATCTAGCACAGATACGCAGTATTTT
TRBV9,.,.,TRBJ2-3,CASSVDITDTQYF,TGTGCCAGCAGCGTAGACATCACAGATACGCAGTATTTT
TRBV5-5,.,few,TRBJ1-2,CASSLGEVRSYHGYTF,TGTGCCAGCAGCTTGGGAGAGGTTCGATCCTACCATGGCTACACCTTC
TRBV3-1,.,.,TRBJ2-3,CASSQVTADTQYF,TGTGCCAGCAGCCAAGTTACCGCAGATACGCAGTATTTT
TRBV7-2,.,few,TRBJ2-7,CASSPNGGILREQYF,TGTGCCAGCAGTCCCAATGGGGGGATATTGCGCGAGCAGTACTTC
TRBV6-2/TRBV6-3,.,.,TRBJ2-1,CASSYSEETQFF,TGTGCCAGCAGTTATTCCGAAGAGACCCAGTTCTTC
TRBV10-3,TRBD1,.,TRBJ2-7,CAIMDRGASYEQYF,TGTGCCATCATGGACAGGGGAGCGTCCTACGAGCAGTACTTC
TRBV11-2,.,once,TRBJ2-1,CASSLAIEQFF,TGTGCCAGCAGCTTAGCCATCGAGCAGTTCTTC
TRBV28,TRBD2,.,TRBJ2-1,CASSPLRRDYYNEQFF,TGTGCCAGCAGTCCCCTTCGCCGGGACTATTACAATGAGCAGTTCTTC
TRBV29-1,.,few,TRBJ2-7,CSVDGGASYEQYF,TGCAGCGTTGATGGGGGGGCCTCCTACGAGCAGTACTTC
TRBV28,.,.,TRBJ2-7,CAAGQIYEQYF,TGTGCCGCGGGACAGATCTACGAGCAGTACTTC
TRBV7-6,TRBD1,.,TRBJ2-1,CASSPQQGEQFF,TGTGCCAGCAGCCCGCAACAGGGGGAGCAGTTCTTC
TRBV2,.,.,TRBJ1-6,CASTPERSYNSPLHF,TGTGCTAGCACTCCGGAAAGGTCCTATAATTCACCCCTCCACTTT
TRBV3-1,TRBD2,many,TRBJ2-7,CASSTGLAGTYEQYF,TGTGCCAGCAGCACAGGACTAGCGGGCACCTACGAGCAGTACTTC
TRBV10-3,.,.,TRBJ2-3,CAISDREDTQYF,TGTGCCATCAGTGACAGGGAAGATACGCAGTATTTT